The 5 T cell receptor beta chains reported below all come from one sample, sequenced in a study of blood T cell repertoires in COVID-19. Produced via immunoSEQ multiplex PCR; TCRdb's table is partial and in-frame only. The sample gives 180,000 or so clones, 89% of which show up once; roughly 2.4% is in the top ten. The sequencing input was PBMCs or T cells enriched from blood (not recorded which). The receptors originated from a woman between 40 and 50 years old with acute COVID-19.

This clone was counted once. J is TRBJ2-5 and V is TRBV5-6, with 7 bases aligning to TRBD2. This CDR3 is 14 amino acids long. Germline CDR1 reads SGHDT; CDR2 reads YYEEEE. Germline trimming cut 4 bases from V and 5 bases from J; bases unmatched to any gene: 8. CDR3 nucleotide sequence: TGTGCCAGCAGCGGACCGGGACTACTGGAGACCCAGTACTTC. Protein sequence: CASSGPGLLETQYF.

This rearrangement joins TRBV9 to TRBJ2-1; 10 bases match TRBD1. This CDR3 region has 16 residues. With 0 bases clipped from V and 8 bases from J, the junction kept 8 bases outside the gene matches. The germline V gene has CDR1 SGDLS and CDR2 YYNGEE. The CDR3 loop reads CASSVEAWTGGDEQFF. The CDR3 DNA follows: TGTGCCAGCAGCGTAGAAGCTTGGACAGGGGGGGATGAGCAGTTCTTC.

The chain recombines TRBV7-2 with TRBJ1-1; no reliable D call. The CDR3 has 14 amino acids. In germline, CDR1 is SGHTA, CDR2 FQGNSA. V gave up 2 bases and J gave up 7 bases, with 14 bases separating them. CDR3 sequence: CASSLIGSSDEAFF. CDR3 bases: TGTGCCAGCAGCTTAATCGGGTCATCAGATGAAGCTTTCTTT. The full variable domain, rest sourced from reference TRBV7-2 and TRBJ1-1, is GAGVSQSPSNKVTEKGKDVELRCDPISGHTALYWYRQSLGQGLEFLIYFQGNSAPDKSGLPSDRFSAERTGGSVSTLTIQRTQQEDSAVYLCASSLIGSSDEAFFGQGTRLTVV.

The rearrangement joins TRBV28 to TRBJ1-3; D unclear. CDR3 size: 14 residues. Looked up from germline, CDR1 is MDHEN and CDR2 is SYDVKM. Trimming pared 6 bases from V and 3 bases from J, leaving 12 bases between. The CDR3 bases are TGTGCCAGCAGCACCACTACGGGTGGAAACACCATATATTTT. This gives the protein CASSTTTGGNTIYF.

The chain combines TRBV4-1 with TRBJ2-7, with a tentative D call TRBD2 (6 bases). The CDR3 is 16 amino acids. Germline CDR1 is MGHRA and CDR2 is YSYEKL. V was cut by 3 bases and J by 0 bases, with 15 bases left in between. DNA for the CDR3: TGCGCCAGCAGCCAGGTTAGCGGAGTACCCTCCTACGAGCAGTACTTC. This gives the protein CASSQVSGVPSYEQYF.